The rows below give T cell receptor beta chains drawn from one sample of a study of shared clonotypes between healthy human individuals. Generated by immunoSEQ multiplex PCR, the TCRdb table keeps only in-frame clones and is missing some. The sample has around 2.1 million clones, nearly 97% seen once. What was sequenced was naive CD4+ T cells sorted from blood. These receptors came from a man younger than 30 in good health. The CDR3 runs from the conserved cysteine through the conserved F or W. The D gene is left open where the match is weak. Clone size is shown for a subset of rows, as once, few, many or a class of expanded clone.

TRBJ2-5,.,.,TRBV5-1,TGCGCCAGCAGCGTGCAGGGGCGGGAGACCCAGTACTTC,CASSVQGRETQYF
TRBJ2-3,TRBD1,.,TRBV9,TGTGCCAGCAGCTTCGCCGGGACAGGGATGGGCACGCAGTATTTT,CASSFAGTGMGTQYF
TRBJ2-1,.,.,TRBV5-6,TGTGCCAGCAGCTTCGTTCAGAACAATGAGCAGTTCTTC,CASSFVQNNEQFF
TRBJ2-7,.,.,TRBV19,TGTGCCAGTAGTACCCAGACAGCCTACGAGCAGTACTTC,CASSTQTAYEQYF
TRBJ1-4,TRBD1,.,TRBV5-1,TGCGCCAGCAGCGTCGAGGGACAGGGGATTTGGAAACTGTTTTTT,CASSVEGQGIWKLFF
TRBJ2-7,.,.,TRBV6-1,TGTGCCAGCAGTGACTTGGGACAAATCTACGAGCAGTACTTC,CASSDLGQIYEQYF
TRBJ1-2,.,.,TRBV30,TGTGCCTGGAGTGGGCGGGGAGACTATGGCTACACCTTC,CAWSGRGDYGYTF
TRBJ1-1,TRBD1,.,TRBV28,TGTGCCAGCAGTTTATTGAGCCAGGGGGCGACTGAAGCTTTCTTT,CASSLLSQGATEAFF
TRBJ2-1,TRBD2,once,TRBV7-9,TGTGCCAGCAGCTTCTCCCCGGGACTAGCGGGAGGGGAGCAGTTCTTC,CASSFSPGLAGGEQFF
TRBJ2-1,TRBD1,.,TRBV6-1,TGTGCCAGCAGTGACCGGGACAGCAGGGACGGTGGTGAGCAGTTCTTC,CASSDRDSRDGGEQFF
TRBJ2-1,TRBD2,.,TRBV7-9,TGTGCCAGCAGCCTGGGACTAGCGGGAGTTGAGCAGTTCTTC,CASSLGLAGVEQFF
TRBJ1-5,.,.,TRBV12-5,TGTGCTAGTGGTTTGCCTTCAGGGAAGGCTCAGCCCCAGCATTTT,CASGLPSGKAQPQHF
TRBJ2-3,.,.,TRBV7-9,TGTGCCAGCAGCTTATCCAGCGGAAGAGATACGCAGTATTTT,CASSLSSGRDTQYF
TRBJ2-2,TRBD2,.,TRBV28,TGTGCCAGCTGGAGCGGGGGAGCGAACACCGGGGAGCTGTTTTTT,CASWSGGANTGELFF
TRBJ1-2,TRBD1,.,TRBV14,TGTGCCAGCAGCCCGGGACAGGGAGTGGGCTACACCTTC,CASSPGQGVGYTF
TRBJ2-3,.,.,TRBV10-1,TGCGCCAGCAGTGAGTCCGGGGGCACCACAGATACGCAGTATTTT,CASSESGGTTDTQYF
TRBJ2-2,.,.,TRBV7-2,TGTGCCAGCAAGGAGGACGGGAACACCGGGGAGCTGTTTTTT,CASKEDGNTGELFF
TRBJ1-3,TRBD1,.,TRBV11-2,TGTGCCAGCAGCAACCGGGACAGGGTCAGAAACACCATATATTTT,CASSNRDRVRNTIYF
TRBJ2-2,TRBD1,.,TRBV7-2,TGTGCCAGCAGCCGGGACAGGCCCGGGGAGCTGTTTTTT,CASSRDRPGELFF
TRBJ1-5,.,once,TRBV5-6,TGTGCCAGCAGCTTTGCGAGGAATCAGCCCCAGCATTTT,CASSFARNQPQHF
TRBJ2-7,.,.,TRBV5-6,TGTGCCAGCAGCTTCCGGGCCCTACATACCCCAACCTACGAGCAGTACTTC,CASSFRALHTPTYEQYF
TRBJ1-4,.,.,TRBV21-1,TGTGCCAGCAGCCCATTTGGGGGATCTGCAACTAATGAAAAACTGTTTTTT,CASSPFGGSATNEKLFF
TRBJ1-1,.,.,TRBV18,TGTGCCAGCTCACCACCCTCGGGCGGAATGAACACTGAAGCTTTCTTT,CASSPPSGGMNTEAFF
TRBJ1-2,.,.,TRBV7-2,TGTGCCAGCAGTTTCGATTCGGGGGGCTCTAACTATGGCTACACCTTC,CASSFDSGGSNYGYTF
TRBJ1-6,TRBD1,.,TRBV5-1,TGCGCCAGCAGCTTGGGGGACAGAACCTCCTATAATTCACCCCTCCACTTT,CASSLGDRTSYNSPLHF
TRBJ1-5,TRBD1,.,TRBV28,TGTGCCAGCACCGAGACAGGGAGCCCGAATCAGCCCCAGCATTTT,CASTETGSPNQPQHF
TRBJ2-7,.,.,TRBV6-5,TGTGCCAGCAGTTACGGACCAGGGCTCGAGCAGTACTTC,CASSYGPGLEQYF
TRBJ2-3,TRBD1,.,TRBV4-2,TGTGCCAGCAGCCAAGAGGTATTAACAGGGGGCGCAGATACGCAGTATTTT,CASSQEVLTGGADTQYF
TRBJ2-2,.,.,TRBV7-9,TGTGCCAGCAGCTTCAGGCCGGTCCTGAACACCGGGGAGCTGTTTTTT,CASSFRPVLNTGELFF
TRBJ2-5,TRBD2,once,TRBV4-3,TGCGCCAGCAGCCAAGAAAGAGCGGGAGCCAAGTACCAAGAGACCCAGTACTTC,CASSQERAGAKYQETQYF
TRBJ1-6,.,.,TRBV12-1,TGTGCCAGCAGCTTACGGCAGACTAACTACTCCTATAATTCACCCCTCCACTTT,CASSLRQTNYSYNSPLHF
TRBJ2-7,.,.,TRBV13,TGTGCCAGCAGCTCCCTCAGCGCCAGAGGGCTCTACGAGCAGTACTTC,CASSSLSARGLYEQYF
TRBJ2-3,.,.,TRBV11-3,TGTGCCAGCAGCTTAGGCGGGGACGGCACAGATACGCAGTATTTT,CASSLGGDGTDTQYF
TRBJ1-3,.,.,TRBV9,TGTGCCAGCAGCCAAGTTGGGTCTCGGCTCTCCGGAAACACCATATATTTT,CASSQVGSRLSGNTIYF
TRBJ2-1,TRBD1,once,TRBV6-5,TGTGCCAGCAGTGCAACCGGGACAGGGGGCAATGAGCAGTTCTTC,CASSATGTGGNEQFF
TRBJ2-5,.,.,TRBV20-1,TGCAGTGCTAGGAAGGAAGAGACCCAGTACTTC,CSARKEETQYF
TRBJ1-1,.,once,TRBV7-3,TGTGCCAGCAGCCCCGGGATGAACACTGAAGCTTTCTTT,CASSPGMNTEAFF
TRBJ1-2,.,few,TRBV10-3,TGTGCCATCAGTGGCACCGACTATGGCTACACCTTC,CAISGTDYGYTF
TRBJ1-2,.,.,TRBV29-1,TGCAGCGTTGAAGGGTATAAAGGGTATGGCTACACCTTC,CSVEGYKGYGYTF
TRBJ2-5,.,few,TRBV20-1,TGCAGTGCTAGCCAAGAGACCCAGTACTTC,CSASQETQYF
TRBJ1-2,.,.,TRBV4-1,TGCGCCAGCAGCCAGCTCTTACGGGGGTCTGGCTACACCTTC,CASSQLLRGSGYTF
TRBJ1-2,.,.,TRBV19,TGTGCCAGTAGTATAATAGCGGGAAGCTACACCTTC,CASSIIAGSYTF
TRBJ2-2,.,.,TRBV6-1,TGTGCCAGCAGTGAAAACCCAACGAACACCGGGGAGCTGTTTTTT,CASSENPTNTGELFF
TRBJ1-3,.,.,TRBV5-1,TGCGCCAGCAGCGTGGACAATTCTGGAAACACCATATATTTT,CASSVDNSGNTIYF
TRBJ2-1,TRBD2,.,TRBV11-2,TGTGCCAGCAGCACCTTAGCGGGAGGGCTCCTCCATGGTGAGCAGTTCTTC,CASSTLAGGLLHGEQFF
TRBJ2-7,TRBD1,.,TRBV27,TGTGCCAGCAGTCCCGGGACAGGGTTCGAGCAGTACTTC,CASSPGTGFEQYF
TRBJ1-2,.,.,TRBV7-2,TGTGCCAGCAGCTTAAAGGGGATTAACTATGGCTACACCTTC,CASSLKGINYGYTF
TRBJ1-6,.,.,TRBV2,TGTGCCAGCATAGGGCAGTTTAATTCACCCCTCCACTTT,CASIGQFNSPLHF
TRBJ1-4,TRBD1,once,TRBV7-9,TGTGCCAGCAGCCCAGGGACAGGGACGACTAATGAAAAACTGTTTTTT,CASSPGTGTTNEKLFF
TRBJ2-2,.,once,TRBV7-8,TGTGCCAGCAGCATAAGGACAGCAGACACCGGGGAGCTGTTTTTT,CASSIRTADTGELFF